The entry below describes one T cell receptor (beta chain). The sample belongs to a study of memory CD4+ T cells and cytomegalovirus serostatus. The sort gate was single viable CD3+CD4+CD8-CD45RO+ cells for memory CD4+ T cells. The table came from immunoSEQ multiplex PCR; TCRdb's copy has only in-frame clones and leaves some out. The sample has tens of thousands of clones; approximately 83% are singletons. The germline gives CDR1 SGHTA, CDR2 FQGNSA. The CDR3 is 12 amino acids. Trimming removed 7 bases from V and 8 bases from J, with 11 bases in between. The sequencing input was memory CD4+ T cells from blood. The gene calls are TRBV7-2 and TRBJ2-2; D unclear. This clonotype was obtained from an adult in good health and CMV-seronegative. CDR3 protein: CASTRPGGELFF. In DNA form, the CDR3 reads TGTGCCAGCACCCGACCTGGGGGGGAGCTGTTTTTT.